Each of the 27 T cell receptor beta chains below was sequenced from the same sample in a study of T cell responses to AZD1222 COVID-19 vaccine. This table comes from immunoSEQ multiplex PCR, and its TCRdb copy is limited to in-frame clones, with some not included. In the table there are about 110,000 clones, roughly 84% of which are singletons. The input for sequencing was peripheral blood, taken on day 0 of AZD1222 vaccination. Receptor source: an adult in good health.

The chain links TRBV18 to TRBJ2-1; 7 bases line up with TRBD1. Germline CDR1 is KGHSH and CDR2 is LQKENI. The CDR3 runs to 17 residues. V lost 3 bases to trimming and J lost 8 bases; unmatched junction nucleotides: 16. The CDR3 DNA sequence: TGTGCCAGCTCACCCACGACAGGGCCTTCCCGGGCTCATGAGCAGTTCTTC. This sequence encodes CASSPTTGPSRAHEQFF.

V gene TRBV30 combines with J gene TRBJ2-7; 8 nucleotides match TRBD1. The CDR3 covers 16 residues. CDR1 and CDR2 (germline): GTSNPN, SVGIG (reference sequence). V lost 4 bases and J lost 2; bases outside the gene matches: 13. The CDR3 DNA follows: TGTGCCTGGATCCAGGCCCTGACAGGGGATCCCTACGAGCAGTACTTC. Protein sequence: CAWIQALTGDPYEQYF.

The chain uses TRBV30 and TRBJ2-1; TRBD2 might be the D (5 bases). Looked up from germline, CDR1 is GTSNPN and CDR2 is SVGIG (reference sequence). The CDR3 is 15 residues long. V dropped 0 bases and J dropped 8 bases, with 17 bases sitting between them. The CDR3, as DNA: TGTGCCTGGAGTGTACTGCCCACCCGAGCGGATGAGCAGTTCTTC. Protein sequence: CAWSVLPTRADEQFF.

The CDR3 spells CASSYSGGYLYNEQFF. CDR3 DNA sequence: TGTGCCAGCAGTTACTCGGGAGGCTATCTCTACAATGAGCAGTTCTTC. This rearrangement joins TRBV6-5 to TRBJ2-1, with D tentatively TRBD2 (6 bases). This CDR3 is built from 16 residues. The V end was cut by 0 bases, the J end by 3 bases, with 12 bases between. CDR1 and CDR2 from the germline V gene are MNHEY and SVGAGI.

The chain recombines TRBV5-1 with TRBJ1-4; D is ambiguous. V shed 0 bases and J shed 2 bases, with 14 bases lying between them. Germline V gene lookup returns CDR1 SGHRS and CDR2 YFSETQ. The CDR3 length is 17 residues. CDR3 in DNA: TGCGCCAGCAGCTTGGCCCGCCAGAGCGGGACTAATGAAAAACTGTTTTTT. It yields the protein CASSLARQSGTNEKLFF. The full variable domain, completed using reference TRBV5-1 and TRBJ1-4, is KAGVTQTPRYLIKTRGQQVTLSCSPISGHRSVSWYQQTPGQGLQFLFEYFSETQRNKGNFPGRFSGRQFSNSRSEMNVSTLELGDSALYLCASSLARQSGTNEKLFFGSGTQLSVL.

The genes are TRBV7-9 and TRBJ1-1, with 10 bases that match TRBD1. The V gene end was trimmed by 5 bases and the J gene end by 0 bases; junction bases not matched to a gene: 9. This CDR3 is 17 amino acids long. Germline assignment: CDR1 SEHNR and CDR2 FQNEAQ (reference sequence). CDR3 bases: TGTGCCAGCAGCCCTTACGGGGACAGGGGACTGAACACTGAAGCTTTCTTT. This gives the protein CASSPYGDRGLNTEAFF.

A few counts support this clone. This sequence joins TRBV7-9 and TRBJ2-5, with a possible D match to TRBD2 (6 bases). Germline values: CDR1 SEHNR, CDR2 FQNEAQ (reference sequence). V dropped 8 bases and J dropped 5 bases, with 9 bases sitting between them. CDR3 length: 11 residues. The CDR3: CASVGGETQYF. CDR3 sequence (DNA): TGTGCCAGCGTGGGAGGTGAGACCCAGTACTTC. Supplemented by reference TRBV7-9 and TRBJ2-5, the full variable domain reads DTGVSQNPRHKITKRGQNVTFRCDPISEHNRLYWYRQTLGQGPEFLTYFQNEAQLEKSRLLSDRFSAERPKGSFSTLEIQRTEQGDSAMYLCASVGGETQYFGPGTRLLVL.

V is TRBV6-5 and J is TRBJ1-2; tentative D call: TRBD1 (6 bases). Germline V lookup: CDR1 MNHEY, CDR2 SVGAGI. This CDR3 has 13 amino acids. Trimming cost V 7 bases and J 8 bases, with 17 bases left between them. The CDR3 here is CASTTGGSSGYTF. As DNA, the CDR3 is TGTGCCAGCACCACGGGGGGCAGTTCAGGCTACACCTTC.

The V and J genes are TRBV29-1 and TRBJ1-2; a possible D gene is TRBD1 (5 bases). Between the trimmed V and J ends, which lost 4 bases and 0 bases, there was a span of 21 bases. The CDR3 consists of 17 residues. From germline, CDR1 is SQVTM and CDR2 ANQGSEA. In nucleotides, the CDR3 is TGCAGCGTTGGGGGGGACCCGGGACGCTCAGCTAACTATGGCTACACCTTC. As protein: CSVGGDPGRSANYGYTF.

This clone was counted between two and nine times. The chain has TRBV10-3 and TRBJ2-2, with 8 bases that match TRBD2. Losses at the gene ends were 8 bases for V and 4 bases for J; bases not matched to a gene: 9. Germline assignment: CDR1 ENHRY and CDR2 SYGVKD. The CDR3 is made up of 15 amino acids. In DNA form, the CDR3 reads TGTGCCATCGGTCAAAGCGGGGGTTTCACCGGGGAGCTGTTTTTT. Translating it yields CAIGQSGGFTGELFF.

The V and J genes are TRBV28 and TRBJ1-4; D remains ambiguous. The CDR3 extends over 16 amino acids. Germline values: CDR1 MDHEN, CDR2 SYDVKM. Between the trimmed V and J ends, which lost 6 bases and 1 base, there was a span of 15 bases. CDR3 nucleotides: TGTGCCAGCAGCCCCCCGGGTTTTGGAACTAATGAAAAACTGTTTTTT. Translating it yields CASSPPGFGTNEKLFF.

This chain links TRBV10-1 with TRBJ1-1, with D unresolved. Germline lookup yields CDR1 WNHNN and CDR2 SYGVQD (reference sequence). The CDR3 length is 14 residues. The germline V and J ends were trimmed by 4 bases and 0 bases, with 9 bases remaining between them. In DNA form, the CDR3 reads TGCGCCAGCAGTGGGGTTGGGATGAACACTGAAGCTTTCTTT. This sequence encodes CASSGVGMNTEAFF.

The chain carries TRBV6-1 and TRBJ2-2; tentatively, D is TRBD1 (5 bases). The length of the CDR3 is 14 residues. Trimming took off 3 bases at V and 5 bases at J, with 10 bases between the two ends. Per the germline V gene, CDR1 is MNHNS and CDR2 is SASEGT. This CDR3 is CASSETAGTGELFF. Written as DNA, the CDR3 is TGTGCCAGCAGTGAGACGGCAGGGACCGGGGAGCTGTTTTTT.

The V call is TRBV6-5, the J call TRBJ2-7, with 10 bases identical to TRBD2. This CDR3 comprises 15 residues. Germline trimming cut 2 bases from V and 4 bases from J; bases unmatched to any gene: 5. In germline, CDR1 is MNHEY, CDR2 SVGAGI. CDR3 in DNA: TGTGCCAGCAGTTACGGTACTAGCGGGGAGTACGAGCAGTACTTC. It yields the protein CASSYGTSGEYEQYF.

This clone was recorded once. The chain has TRBV5-1 and TRBJ1-5; D uncertain. With 4 bases removed from V and 4 bases from J, the gap between germline ends came to 9 bases. The CDR3 is 13 residues long. Germline CDR1 SGHRS, CDR2 YFSETQ. The CDR3 reads CASSAWGNQPQHF. DNA for the CDR3: TGCGCCAGCAGCGCTTGGGGAAATCAGCCCCAGCATTTT.

This rearrangement joins TRBV6-6 to TRBJ2-6; D possibly uses TRBD1 or TRBD2 (5 bases each). Germline CDR1 is MNHNY and CDR2 is SVGAGI (reference sequence). The CDR3 contains 16 residues. Between the trimmed V and J ends, which lost 0 bases and 2 bases, there was a span of 8 bases. CDR3 sequence reads: CASSYSMGAGANVLTF. The DNA for the CDR3 is TGTGCCAGCAGTTACTCGATGGGGGCTGGGGCCAACGTCCTGACTTTC.

The chain uses TRBV5-1 and TRBJ1-6; tentatively, D is TRBD1 (5 bases). This CDR3 spans 14 amino acids. V lost 0 bases to trimming and J lost 10 bases, with 11 bases between them. The germline CDR1 and CDR2 sequences are SGHRS and YFSETQ. As DNA, the CDR3 is TGCGCCAGCAGCTTGGGGGTTGGGGGATCACCCCTCCACTTT. Protein: CASSLGVGGSPLHF.

This chain links TRBV24-1 with TRBJ2-3, with TRBD2 identical over 10 bases. The length of the CDR3 is 15 residues. CDR1 is KGHDR, CDR2 SFDVKD, per germline. V was clipped by 9 bases and J by 2 bases; unmatched bases: 7. The CDR3 coding sequence is TGTGCCACCGGAGGGACTAGCGAACTCACAGATACGCAGTATTTT. Amino acid sequence: CATGGTSELTDTQYF.

This chain links TRBV28 with TRBJ1-2; 8 bases align to TRBD1. The germline V gene has CDR1 MDHEN and CDR2 SYDVKM. V shed 6 bases and J 5 bases; nucleotides not matched to a gene: 17. There are 17 residues in the CDR3. This CDR3 reads CASSPRPGGRGLYGYTF. The CDR3 DNA follows: TGTGCCAGCAGCCCACGGCCAGGGGGCCGTGGTTTGTATGGCTACACCTTC.

This sequence joins TRBV2 and TRBJ2-7; 7 bases match TRBD2. CDR1 and CDR2 (germline): SNHLY, FYNNEI. The CDR3 extends over 13 amino acids. After removal of 7 bases from V and 0 bases from J, the junction contained 3 bases not matched to a gene. The CDR3 region has the DNA TGTGCCAGCAATACGGGGGGCTCCTACGAGCAGTACTTC. Translated: CASNTGGSYEQYF.

This clone is a singleton in its sample. This sequence joins TRBV19 and TRBJ1-1; 10 bases are a match to TRBD1. The CDR3 runs 16 residues. J lost 0 bases, V lost 3 bases, and 4 bases had no gene match. CDR1 and CDR2 (germline): LNHDA, SQIVND (reference sequence). CDR3 nucleotide sequence: TGTGCCAGTAGTATGGACAGGGGGTACATGAACACTGAAGCTTTCTTT. Translation: CASSMDRGYMNTEAFF.

J is TRBJ1-5 and V is TRBV6-5; D call uncertain. The germline V and J ends were trimmed by 5 bases and 5 bases, with 13 bases remaining between them. The germline gives CDR1 MNHEY, CDR2 SVGAGI. The length of the CDR3 is 14 residues. DNA of the CDR3: TGTGCCAGCAGTCCACCGACGGTATATCAGCCCCAGCATTTT. Translation: CASSPPTVYQPQHF.

This clone was found once. The chain has TRBV5-4 and TRBJ1-3, with D possibly matching TRBD1 (6 bases). The CDR3 runs 15 residues. V was cut by 0 bases and J by 2 bases, with 9 bases left in between. Germline V CDR1 and CDR2: SGHNT, YYREEE (reference sequence). CDR3 nucleotide sequence: TGTGCCAGCAGCTTGGGGGGGCGCACTGGAAACACCATATATTTT. This codes for CASSLGGRTGNTIYF. Together with reference TRBV5-4 and TRBJ1-3, the CDR3 gives the full variable domain: ETGVTQSPTHLIKTRGQQVTLRCSSQSGHNTVSWYQQALGQGPQFIFQYYREEENGRGNFPPRFSGLQFPNYSSELNVNALELDDSALYLCASSLGGRTGNTIYFGEGSWLTVV.

This chain connects TRBV11-1 to TRBJ1-1; 12 bases agree with TRBD1. The trim removed 4 bases at V and 5 bases at J, leaving 8 bases unmatched. The CDR3 runs 16 residues. CDR1 is SGHAT and CDR2 is FQDESV in the germline V gene (reference sequence). The chain's CDR3 is CASSSRDRGRKTEAFF. The CDR3 DNA reads as TGTGCCAGCAGCTCCCGGGACAGGGGGCGGAAAACTGAAGCTTTCTTT.

The rearrangement joins TRBV6-1 to TRBJ1-6, with D unresolved. The CDR3 covers 13 residues. CDR1 MNHNS and CDR2 SASEGT come from the germline V gene. The V and J ends lost 1 base and 5 bases respectively, with 3 bases between them. The CDR3 region has the DNA TGTGCCAGCAGTGAAGGAGATAATTCACCCCTCCACTTT. Translation gives CASSEGDNSPLHF.

V usage is TRBV2 and J usage is TRBJ2-7; D ambiguous. This CDR3 has 13 residues. Trimming left V 7 bases short and J 9 bases short, with 19 bases between. Germline V gene lookup returns CDR1 SNHLY and CDR2 FYNNEI. Here the CDR3 reads CASNWVADGGQYF. In nucleotides, the CDR3 is TGTGCCAGCAACTGGGTCGCCGATGGCGGGCAGTACTTC.

The chain joins TRBV7-9 to TRBJ2-4, with TRBD1 matching over 9 bases. Germline CDR1 reads SEHNR; CDR2 reads FQNEAQ (reference sequence). Trimming took 3 bases from V and 6 from J; bases not matched to a gene: 9. CDR3 length: 16 residues. The CDR3 is CASSLVQGAEGNIQYF. The CDR3 nucleotides are TGTGCCAGCAGCTTGGTACAGGGGGCTGAGGGAAACATTCAGTACTTC.